These 29 T cell receptor beta chains were sequenced from one sample in a study of cytomegalovirus exposure and HLA in healthy donors. Profiled with immunoSEQ multiplex PCR; TCRdb holds only in-frame clones, not every one. This sample yields roughly 230,000 clones, of which roughly 91% are seen a single time; approximately 3.1% belongs to the top ten. Input material: PBMCs. Receptor source: a woman aged 25 to 39 in good health and CMV-seronegative.

This clone was found a few times. The chain employs TRBV7-9 and TRBJ2-1; 10 nucleotides agree with TRBD2. There are 15 residues in the CDR3. V was pared by 5 bases and J by 2 bases, with 3 bases of the junction left unmatched. The germline gives CDR1 SEHNR, CDR2 FQNEAQ (reference sequence). The CDR3 here is CASSPSGSPYNEQFF. The CDR3 DNA reads TGTGCCAGCAGCCCTAGCGGGAGCCCCTACAATGAGCAGTTCTTC.

This clone was found once. The chain has TRBV27 and TRBJ2-5; D not resolved. This CDR3 spans 13 amino acids. The V gene lost 1 base and the J gene lost 1 base, with 4 bases spanning the gap. The germline gives CDR1 MNHEY, CDR2 SMNVEV (reference sequence). In DNA, the CDR3 is TGTGCCAGCAGTTTATTTGTCCAAGAGACCCAGTACTTC. This codes for CASSLFVQETQYF.

This clone was seen once. The J gene is TRBJ2-5, the V gene TRBV29-1; 9 nucleotides align to TRBD2. The CDR3 runs 19 residues. Germline V gene data show CDR1 as SQVTM and CDR2 as ANQGSEA. V gave up 6 bases and J gave up 5 bases; unmatched junction bases: 25. CDR3 in DNA: TGCAGCGTCGGCTTAGCCCCCAAAAGTAGCGGGAGAGGTTCGGAGACCCAGTACTTC. It codes for CSVGLAPKSSGRGSETQYF.

V usage is TRBV6-5 and J usage is TRBJ1-1; 7 bases line up with TRBD1. CDR1 is MNHEY, CDR2 SVGAGI, per germline. V was pared by 0 bases and J by 3 bases, with 4 bases of the junction left unmatched. The CDR3 contains 15 residues. CDR3 loop: CASSYSPGGYTEAFF. The CDR3 region has the DNA TGTGCCAGCAGTTACTCGCCAGGGGGGTACACTGAAGCTTTCTTT.

This clone occurred a few times. V gene TRBV6-6 combines with J gene TRBJ2-7; D ambiguous. Trimming removed 8 bases from V and 9 bases from J, with 11 bases in between. The CDR3 extends over 10 amino acids. CDR1 MNHNY and CDR2 SVGAGI come from the germline V gene (reference sequence). The CDR3 nucleotides are TGTGCCAGCGGTGCCCCCTCGCAGTACTTC. Its protein product is CASGAPSQYF.

This clone was seen more than once but under ten times. The gene calls are TRBV2 and TRBJ2-2, with D tentatively TRBD2 (6 bases). The CDR3 has 16 residues. Germline V gene data show CDR1 as SNHLY and CDR2 as FYNNEI. V was cut by 6 bases and J by 5 bases, with 19 bases left in between. The CDR3: CASSASSGVGTGELFF. CDR3 DNA sequence: TGTGCCAGCAGCGCTAGTTCGGGAGTAGGAACCGGGGAGCTGTTTTTT.

This clone has more than one count but fewer than ten. In DNA form, the CDR3 reads TGCAGCGGGCGGAACACTGAAGCTTTCTTT. It yields the protein CSGRNTEAFF. This sequence joins TRBV29-1 and TRBJ1-1; D is uncertain. The germline V and J ends were trimmed by 7 bases and 1 base, with 4 bases remaining between them. CDR3 length: 10 residues. Germline V gene sequence: CDR1 SQVTM, CDR2 ANQGSEA. The variable domain in full, completed from reference TRBV29-1 and TRBJ1-1, reads SAVISQKPSRDICQRGTSLTIQCQVDSQVTMMFWYRQQPGQSLTLIATANQGSEATYESGFVIDKFPISRPNLTFSTLTVSNMSPEDSSIYLCSGRNTEAFFGQGTRLTVV.

This rearrangement joins TRBV13 to TRBJ2-2; 10 positions agree with TRBD1. Trimming removed 6 bases from V and 5 bases from J; junction bases left unmatched: 12. CDR1 is PRHDT and CDR2 is FYEKMQ in the germline V gene (reference sequence). CDR3 length equals 17 residues. The CDR3 DNA reads as TGTGCCAGCAGAAAAAGCCTCGGGACAGGGGTAACCGGGGAGCTGTTTTTT. Its translation is CASRKSLGTGVTGELFF. Variable domain in full (rest from reference TRBV13 and TRBJ2-2): AAGVIQSPRHLIKEKRETATLKCYPIPRHDTVYWYQQGPGQDPQFLISFYEKMQSDKGSIPDRFSAQQFSDYHSELNMSSLELGDSALYFCASRKSLGTGVTGELFFGEGSRLTVL.

This clone has just a few counts. The same CDR3 also results from other DNA sequences found in this sample. The genes are TRBV7-9 and TRBJ1-1, with TRBD1 identical over 7 bases. The CDR3 contains 13 residues. Germline CDR1 is SEHNR and CDR2 is FQNEAQ (reference sequence). V shed 5 bases and J 4 bases; nucleotides not matched to a gene: 4. The CDR3 spells CASSPRGSTEAFF. CDR3 sequence (DNA): TGTGCCAGCAGCCCCAGGGGGAGCACTGAAGCTTTCTTT.

The rearrangement uses TRBV13 and TRBJ2-2, with 11 bases fitting TRBD1. CDR1 PRHDT and CDR2 FYEKMQ come from the germline V gene (reference sequence). The CDR3 contains 16 residues. V was clipped by 6 bases and J by 4 bases; unmatched bases: 7. The CDR3 bases are TGTGCCAGCAGTTTACCCGGGACAGGGGGCACCGGGGAGCTGTTTTTT. Encoded protein: CASSLPGTGGTGELFF.

The chain is built from TRBV7-9 and TRBJ2-2, with TRBD2 identical over 7 bases. Germline loops: CDR1 SEHNR, CDR2 FQNEAQ (reference sequence). V gave up 8 bases and J gave up 0 bases; unmatched junction bases: 6. The CDR3 is 15 amino acids. CDR3 bases: TGTGCCAGCGGCCAAGCGGGACCGAACACCGGGGAGCTGTTTTTT. This gives the protein CASGQAGPNTGELFF.

This clone showed up just once. The CDR3 spells CASSPGPQETQYF. The CDR3 bases are TGTGCCAGCAGCCCGGGCCCCCAAGAGACCCAGTACTTC. The chain employs TRBV7-2 and TRBJ2-5; D is ambiguous. Germline loops: CDR1 SGHTA, CDR2 FQGNSA. V dropped 5 bases and J dropped 1 base, with 8 bases sitting between them. The CDR3 consists of 13 residues.

The V call is TRBV6-1, the J call TRBJ2-1; D call uncertain. The germline V and J ends were trimmed by 3 bases and 6 bases, with 6 bases remaining between them. CDR1 and CDR2 from the germline V gene are MNHNS and SASEGT. The CDR3 sequence is 12 residues long. The CDR3 DNA reads as TGTGCCAGCAGTGACAGTCGCAATGAGCAGTTCTTC. This encodes CASSDSRNEQFF.

The V and J genes are TRBV5-1 and TRBJ2-7, with a possible D match to TRBD2 (5 bases). V gave up 0 bases and J gave up 0 bases, with 7 bases separating them. The germline V gene has CDR1 SGHRS and CDR2 YFSETQ. The CDR3 consists of 14 residues. The CDR3 DNA follows: TGCGCCAGCAGCTTGGTTAGCGCCTCCTACGAGCAGTACTTC. It yields the protein CASSLVSASYEQYF.

The rearrangement links TRBV2 to TRBJ1-5, with 10 bases matching TRBD1. Per the germline V gene, CDR1 is SNHLY and CDR2 is FYNNEI. The CDR3 is 16 residues long. V was pared by 1 base and J by 5 bases, with 5 bases of the junction left unmatched. CDR3 bases: TGTGCCAGCAGTGAAGTTGGAGGGACAGGGGATCAGCCCCAGCATTTT. The encoded protein is CASSEVGGTGDQPQHF.

The V gene is TRBV10-3, the J gene TRBJ2-7; 7 bases match TRBD2. Trimming at V came to 7 bases and at J to 6 bases, leaving 9 bases not matched to a gene. The CDR3 contains 13 residues. The germline V gene encodes CDR1 ENHRY and CDR2 SYGVKD. CDR3 region: CAITRTSNGEQYF. CDR3 nucleotides: TGTGCCATCACCAGGACTAGTAATGGCGAGCAGTACTTC.

This chain links TRBV4-1 with TRBJ1-5; 9 positions agree with TRBD1. CDR3 size: 16 residues. CDR1 is MGHRA and CDR2 is YSYEKL in the germline V gene. The V gene end was trimmed by 0 bases and the J gene end by 3 bases; junction bases not matched to a gene: 3. The CDR3 nucleotides read TGCGCCAGCAGCCAAGAGGACAGGGGATACAATCAGCCCCAGCATTTT. Amino acids: CASSQEDRGYNQPQHF.

This chain joins TRBV7-6 and TRBJ1-4; D gene ambiguous. The CDR3 sequence is 16 residues long. Trimming took off 5 bases at V and 7 bases at J, with 20 bases between the two ends. CDR1 SGHVS and CDR2 FNYEAQ come from the germline V gene. Here the CDR3 reads CASSPGFAPEIEKLFF. The CDR3 nucleotides are TGTGCCAGCAGCCCAGGTTTCGCTCCGGAGATTGAAAAACTGTTTTTT.

This chain links TRBV10-3 with TRBJ2-7, with a tentative D call TRBD2 (5 bases). The CDR3 is 16 residues long. Germline-derived CDR1 and CDR2 are ENHRY and SYGVKD. V lost 0 bases to trimming and J lost 0 bases, with 12 bases between them. As DNA, the CDR3 is TGTGCCATCAGTGAGTCAACAGCGGTCGCCTCCTACGAGCAGTACTTC. This sequence encodes CAISESTAVASYEQYF.

This clone was counted between two and nine times. The chain uses TRBV10-3 and TRBJ1-2; D gene unclear. Trimming cost V 3 bases and J 6 bases, with 11 bases left between them. CDR3 length equals 13 residues. Germline V gene data show CDR1 as ENHRY and CDR2 as SYGVKD. The CDR3 DNA sequence: TGTGCCATCAGTGATATAGGGAGGGATGGCTACACCTTC. Its protein product is CAISDIGRDGYTF.

This chain uses TRBV27 with TRBJ2-2; unclear D gene. The V gene lost 6 bases and the J gene lost 0 bases, with 14 bases spanning the gap. CDR1 and CDR2 from the germline V gene are MNHEY and SMNVEV (reference sequence). This CDR3 is built from 16 residues. The CDR3 protein is CASSQNKGPNTGELFF. The CDR3 bases are TGTGCCAGCAGCCAAAATAAGGGTCCGAACACCGGGGAGCTGTTTTTT.

A few counts support this clone. The chain links TRBV7-8 to TRBJ2-7; 8 nucleotides line up with TRBD2. The germline V gene has CDR1 SGHVS and CDR2 FQNEAQ. The CDR3 extends over 12 amino acids. The V segment lost 5 bases and the J segment 6 bases; nucleotides outside the gene matches: 3. CDR3 loop: CASSRTSPEQYF. The CDR3, as DNA: TGTGCCAGCAGCCGGACTAGCCCCGAGCAGTACTTC. The whole variable domain, remainder taken from reference TRBV7-8 and TRBJ2-7, is GAGVSQSPRYKVAKRGQDVALRCDPISGHVSLFWYQQALGQGPEFLTYFQNEAQLDKSGLPSDRFFAERPEGSVSTLKIQRTQQEDSAVYLCASSRTSPEQYFGPGTRLTVT.

This clone was seen only once. As DNA, the CDR3 is TGTGCCAGCAGCTTATCAGGGGAGCTGGGCGAGCAGTACTTC. Its translation is CASSLSGELGEQYF. This chain joins TRBV7-2 and TRBJ2-7; D possibly corresponds to TRBD1 (6 bases). The V end lost 2 bases, the J end lost 6 bases, and 14 bases lay between the germline ends. This CDR3 contains 14 residues. In germline, CDR1 is SGHTA, CDR2 FQGNSA.

V is TRBV4-3 and J is TRBJ2-1, with TRBD1 as a possible D gene (5 bases). Germline CDR1 and CDR2: LGHNA and YSLEER. CDR3 length equals 15 residues. V was pared by 0 bases and J by 6 bases, with 12 bases between. DNA of the CDR3: TGCGCCAGCAGCCAAGAGGTGCAGGGCTCCAATGAGCAGTTCTTC. As protein: CASSQEVQGSNEQFF.

V is TRBV13 and J is TRBJ2-5, with D tentatively TRBD1 or TRBD2 (5 bases each). The CDR3 runs to 15 residues. Germline CDR1 reads PRHDT; CDR2 reads FYEKMQ (reference sequence). Trimming shortened V by 1 base and J by 5 bases, and 14 bases separated the two germline ends. The CDR3 loop is CASSLVRGPGETQYF. As DNA, the CDR3 is TGTGCCAGCAGCTTAGTGAGGGGCCCAGGGGAGACCCAGTACTTC. The full variable domain, its missing parts supplied by reference TRBV13 and TRBJ2-5, is AAGVIQSPRHLIKEKRETATLKCYPIPRHDTVYWYQQGPGQDPQFLISFYEKMQSDKGSIPDRFSAQQFSDYHSELNMSSLELGDSALYFCASSLVRGPGETQYFGPGTRLLVL.

In its sample, this clone was seen once. Other DNA sequences in this specimen translate into the identical CDR3. V usage is TRBV30 and J usage is TRBJ2-7, with a weak D call TRBD1 (5 bases). The germline gives CDR1 GTSNPN, CDR2 SVGIG (reference sequence). V lost 0 bases, J lost 4 bases, and 10 bases lay in between. The CDR3 extends over 13 amino acids. The CDR3 loop reads CAWSVSGIYEQYF. CDR3 DNA sequence: TGTGCCTGGAGTGTTTCAGGGATTTACGAGCAGTACTTC.

The chain joins TRBV29-1 to TRBJ2-3; 8 bases line up with TRBD2. Germline V gene data show CDR1 as SQVTM and CDR2 as ANQGSEA. J gave up 3 bases and V 2 bases, and 10 bases lay outside the gene matches. The length of the CDR3 is 16 residues. The CDR3 sequence: CSVEWVAGTETDTQYF. The CDR3, as DNA: TGCAGCGTTGAATGGGTAGCGGGAACGGAAACAGATACGCAGTATTTT.

This clone was counted once. V gene TRBV6-5 combines with J gene TRBJ1-5, with 7 bases fitting TRBD1. Trimming cost V 4 bases and J 4 bases; bases outside gene matches: 7. This CDR3 contains 15 residues. Per germline, CDR1 MNHEY and CDR2 SVGAGI. DNA for the CDR3: TGTGCCAGCAGTTCCAAGGGGGCGCGGAATCAGCCCCAGCATTTT. It codes for CASSSKGARNQPQHF.

This clone was counted a single time. This chain uses TRBV29-1 with TRBJ2-2, with D unclear. The V and J ends lost 6 bases and 8 bases respectively, with 7 bases between them. The CDR3 length is 10 residues. Germline assignment: CDR1 SQVTM and CDR2 ANQGSEA. DNA for the CDR3: TGCAGCGTATTCGCGGGGGAGCTGTTTTTT. As protein: CSVFAGELFF.